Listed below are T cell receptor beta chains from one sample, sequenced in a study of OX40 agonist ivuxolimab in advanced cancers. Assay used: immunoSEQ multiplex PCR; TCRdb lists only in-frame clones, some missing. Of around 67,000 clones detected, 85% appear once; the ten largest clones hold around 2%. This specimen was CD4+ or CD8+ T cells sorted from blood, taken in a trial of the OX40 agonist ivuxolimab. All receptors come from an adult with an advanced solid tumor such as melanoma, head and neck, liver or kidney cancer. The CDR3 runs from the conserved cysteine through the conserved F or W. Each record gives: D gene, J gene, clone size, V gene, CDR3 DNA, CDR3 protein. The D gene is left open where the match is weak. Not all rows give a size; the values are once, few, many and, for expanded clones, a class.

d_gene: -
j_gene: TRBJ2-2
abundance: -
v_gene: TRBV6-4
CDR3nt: TGTGCCAGCAGTGACGGTCGGGGGGAGCTGTTTTTT
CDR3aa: CASSDGRGELFF

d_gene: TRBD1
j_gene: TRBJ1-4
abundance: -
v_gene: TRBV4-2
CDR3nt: TGTGCCAGCAGCCAAGCGGACAGGGAGGCTAATGAAAAACTGTTTTTT
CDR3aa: CASSQADREANEKLFF

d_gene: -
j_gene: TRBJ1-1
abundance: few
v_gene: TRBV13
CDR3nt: TGTGCCAGCAGCCCGAGGCGGGCAGGGATAAACACTGAAGCTTTCTTT
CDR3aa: CASSPRRAGINTEAFF

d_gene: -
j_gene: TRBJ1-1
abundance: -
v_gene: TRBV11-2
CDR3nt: TGTGCCAGCAGCCTGTACACCAACACTGAAGCTTTCTTT
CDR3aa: CASSLYTNTEAFF

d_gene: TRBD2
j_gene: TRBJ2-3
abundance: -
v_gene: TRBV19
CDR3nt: TGTGCCAGTAGTACTCAACCCCTAGCGGGAGTTGATACGCAGTATTTT
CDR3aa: CASSTQPLAGVDTQYF

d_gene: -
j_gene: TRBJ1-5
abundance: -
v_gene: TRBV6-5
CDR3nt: TGTGCCAGCAGTTATGACGGAAATCAGCCCCAGCATTTT
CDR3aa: CASSYDGNQPQHF

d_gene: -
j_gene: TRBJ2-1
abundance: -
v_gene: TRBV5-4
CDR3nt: TGTGCCAGCAGCCCCCCGGGCGCACCCAATGAGCAGTTCTTC
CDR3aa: CASSPPGAPNEQFF

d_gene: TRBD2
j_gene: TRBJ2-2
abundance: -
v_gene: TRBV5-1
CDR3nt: TGCGCCAGCAGCTTCGCGGGAGGGTCAACCGGGGAGCTGTTTTTT
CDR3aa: CASSFAGGSTGELFF

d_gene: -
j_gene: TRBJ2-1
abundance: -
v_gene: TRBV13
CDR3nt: TGTGCCAGCAGGGGTTACGGCAGAGGGGGTGAGCAGTTCTTC
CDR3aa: CASRGYGRGGEQFF

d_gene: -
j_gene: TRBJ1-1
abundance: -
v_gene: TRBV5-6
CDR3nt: TGTGCCAGCAGCTTCTCGGGGCGTCGAATGAACACTGAAGCTTTCTTT
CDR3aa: CASSFSGRRMNTEAFF

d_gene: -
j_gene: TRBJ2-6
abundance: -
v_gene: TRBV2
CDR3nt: TGTGCCAGCAGTTCGGGTCCTTCTGGGGCCAACGTCCTGACTTTC
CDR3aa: CASSSGPSGANVLTF